This T cell receptor beta chain was observed in a study of T cell responses to AZD1222 COVID-19 vaccine. The wider study: Pooling covered second doses at about 4 or about 12 weeks.

Study-wide findings and caveats: Donors were largely white British and mainly female; clonal diversity was possibly underestimated.

In regard to this clone: Its antigen remains unknown.

V gave up 8 bases and J gave up 1 base; unmatched junction bases: 8. Germline loops: CDR1 MNHEY, CDR2 SMNVEV (reference sequence). This CDR3 is 14 amino acids long. Some clones are missing from TCRdb's copy, which holds only in-frame ones; the method was immunoSEQ multiplex PCR. The sample carries around 150,000 clones, almost 95% recorded once. The J gene is TRBJ2-7, the V gene TRBV27, with TRBD1 identical over 7 bases. The sequenced sample was peripheral blood, obtained on day 0 of AZD1222 vaccination. The clonotype was recovered from an adult in good health. CDR3 in DNA: TGTGCCAGCCGTGGGACAGCTCTATCCTACGAGCAGTACTTC. Its protein product is CASRGTALSYEQYF.